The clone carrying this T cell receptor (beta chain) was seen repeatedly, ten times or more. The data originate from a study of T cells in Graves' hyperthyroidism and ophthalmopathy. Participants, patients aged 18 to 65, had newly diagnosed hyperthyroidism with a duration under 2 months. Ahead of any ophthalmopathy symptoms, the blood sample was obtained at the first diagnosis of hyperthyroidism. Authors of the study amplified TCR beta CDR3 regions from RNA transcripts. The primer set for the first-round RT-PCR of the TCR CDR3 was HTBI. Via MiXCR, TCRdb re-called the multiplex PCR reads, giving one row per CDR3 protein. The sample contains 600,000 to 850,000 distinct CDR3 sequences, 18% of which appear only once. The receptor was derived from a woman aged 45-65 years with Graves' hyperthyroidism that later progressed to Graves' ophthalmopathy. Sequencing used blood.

The CDR3 DNA reads TGTGCCAGCAGCTCACCGACAGGGATCACTAACTATGGCTACACCTTC. Translation gives CASSSPTGITNYGYTF. This chain connects TRBV11-2 to TRBJ1-2; 7 positions match TRBD1. V lost 4 bases to trimming and J lost 0 bases; unmatched junction nucleotides: 8. The CDR3 runs to 16 residues. Germline assignment: CDR1 SGHAT and CDR2 FQNNGV.